Following are 2 T cell receptor beta chains from one sample sequenced in a study of blood T cell repertoires in COVID-19 (dated by TCRdb to 2018 to 2021). The library was produced with the immunoSEQ multiplex PCR assay. Entries here come from immuneACCESS through TCRdb and include only in-frame sequences with V and J called. Some clones fail to appear in such tables; in the studies checked, an unresolved V gene covers under half of the shortfall, and the cause of the remainder is unknown. For this sample there are approximately 290,000 clones; approximately 86% appear just once. The ten largest clones represent approximately 2.2% of the sample. Source material: peripheral blood. The receptors come from a man between 18 and 29 years old with active or convalescent COVID-19.

This chain joins TRBV19 and TRBJ2-3; 7 positions match TRBD2. This CDR3 has 15 amino acids. Germline CDR1 and CDR2: LNHDA and SQIVND (reference sequence). Trimming at V came to 7 bases and at J to 3 bases, leaving 10 bases not matched to a gene. The CDR3 loop is CASTGRFHGTDTQYF. CDR3 nucleotides: TGTGCCAGTACCGGGAGGTTTCACGGGACAGATACGCAGTATTTT.

The V gene is TRBV7-9, the J gene TRBJ2-3; D is unresolved. CDR1 is SEHNR, CDR2 FQNEAQ, per germline (reference sequence). CDR3 size: 16 residues. The V end lost 8 bases, the J end lost 1 base, and 19 bases lay between the germline ends. Here the CDR3 reads CASVPEEPIRTDTQYF. The CDR3 coding sequence is TGTGCCAGCGTCCCAGAGGAGCCGATTCGCACAGATACGCAGTATTTT.